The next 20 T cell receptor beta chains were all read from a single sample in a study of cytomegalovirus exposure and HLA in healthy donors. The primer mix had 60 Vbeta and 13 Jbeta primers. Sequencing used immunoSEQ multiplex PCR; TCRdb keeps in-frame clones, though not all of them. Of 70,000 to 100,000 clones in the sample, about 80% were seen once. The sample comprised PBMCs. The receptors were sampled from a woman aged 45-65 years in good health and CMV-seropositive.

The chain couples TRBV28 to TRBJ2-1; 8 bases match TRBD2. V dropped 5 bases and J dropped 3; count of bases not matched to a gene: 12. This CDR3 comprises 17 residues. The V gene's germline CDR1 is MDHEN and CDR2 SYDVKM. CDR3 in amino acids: CASSRRGAGVSYNEQFF. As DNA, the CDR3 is TGTGCCAGCAGTCGCAGGGGAGCGGGAGTCAGCTACAATGAGCAGTTCTTC.

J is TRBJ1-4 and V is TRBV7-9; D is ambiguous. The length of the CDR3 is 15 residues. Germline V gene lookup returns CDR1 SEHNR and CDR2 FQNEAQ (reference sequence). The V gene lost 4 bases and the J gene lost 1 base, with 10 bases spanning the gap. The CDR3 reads CASSSSDLTNEKLFF. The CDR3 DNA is TGTGCCAGCAGCTCCTCAGATCTAACTAATGAAAAACTGTTTTTT.

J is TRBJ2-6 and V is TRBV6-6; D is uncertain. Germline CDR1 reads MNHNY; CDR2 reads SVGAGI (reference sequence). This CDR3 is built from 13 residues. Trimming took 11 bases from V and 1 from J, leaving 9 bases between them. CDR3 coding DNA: TGTGCCGGAACACAGTCTGGGGCCAACGTCCTGACTTTC. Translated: CAGTQSGANVLTF.

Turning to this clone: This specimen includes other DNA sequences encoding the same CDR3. CDR3 in amino acids: CATSRGAGAQETQYF. CDR3 DNA sequence: TGTGCCACCAGCAGAGGTGCGGGGGCCCAAGAGACCCAGTACTTC. The V gene is TRBV15, the J gene TRBJ2-5, with D tentatively TRBD2 (7 bases). Trimming cost V 1 base and J 1 base, with 10 bases left between them. Per the germline V gene, CDR1 is LNHNV and CDR2 is YYDKDF (reference sequence). CDR3 length equals 15 residues.

The CDR3 DNA reads as TGTGCCTGGTCGGCAGGGAAGGAGACCCAGTACTTC. This encodes CAWSAGKETQYF. The J gene is TRBJ2-5, the V gene TRBV30; a weak D match, TRBD1 (5 bases). The germline V gene has CDR1 GTSNPN and CDR2 SVGIG (reference sequence). Deletions cut 5 bases from V and 5 bases from J, with 12 bases between. The CDR3 has 12 amino acids.

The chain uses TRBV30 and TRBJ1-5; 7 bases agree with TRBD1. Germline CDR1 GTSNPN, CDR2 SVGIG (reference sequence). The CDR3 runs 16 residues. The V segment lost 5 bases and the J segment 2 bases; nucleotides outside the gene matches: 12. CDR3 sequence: CAWERRGTVGNQPQHF. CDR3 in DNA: TGTGCCTGGGAGCGTAGGGGGACAGTCGGCAATCAGCCCCAGCATTTT.

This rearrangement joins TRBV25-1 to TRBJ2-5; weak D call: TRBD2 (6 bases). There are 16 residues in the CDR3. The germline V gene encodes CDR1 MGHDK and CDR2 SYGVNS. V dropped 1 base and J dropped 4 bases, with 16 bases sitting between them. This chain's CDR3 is CASSELLAPRRETQYF. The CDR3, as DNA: TGTGCCAGCAGTGAATTACTAGCCCCCAGGAGAGAGACCCAGTACTTC.

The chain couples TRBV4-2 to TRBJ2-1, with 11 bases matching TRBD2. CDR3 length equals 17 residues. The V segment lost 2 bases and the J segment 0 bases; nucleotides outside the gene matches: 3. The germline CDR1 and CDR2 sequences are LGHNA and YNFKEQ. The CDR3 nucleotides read TGTGCCAGCAGCCAAACTAGCGGGAGCCTCTCCTACAATGAGCAGTTCTTC. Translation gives CASSQTSGSLSYNEQFF.

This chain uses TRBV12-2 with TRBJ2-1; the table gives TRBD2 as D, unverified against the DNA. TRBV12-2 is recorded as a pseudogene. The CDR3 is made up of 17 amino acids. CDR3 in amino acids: CASRLGPLAGCYNEQFF. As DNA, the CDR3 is TGTGCAAGTCGCTTAGGGCCCCTAGCGGGGTGCTACAATGAGCAGTTCTTC.

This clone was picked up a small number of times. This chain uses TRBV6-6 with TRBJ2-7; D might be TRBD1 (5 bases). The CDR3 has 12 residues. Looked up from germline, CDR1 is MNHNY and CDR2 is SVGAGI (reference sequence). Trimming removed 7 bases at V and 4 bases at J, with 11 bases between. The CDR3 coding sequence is TGTGCCAGCACAGGGAAAGTTTACGAGCAGTACTTC. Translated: CASTGKVYEQYF.

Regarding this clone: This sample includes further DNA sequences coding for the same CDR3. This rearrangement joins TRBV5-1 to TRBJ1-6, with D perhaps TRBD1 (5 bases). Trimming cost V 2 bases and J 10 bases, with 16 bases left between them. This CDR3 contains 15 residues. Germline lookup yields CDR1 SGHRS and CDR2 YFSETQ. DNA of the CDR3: TGCGCCAGCAGCTTTCTGCGCGGGGGGAACTCACCCCTCCACTTT. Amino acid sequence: CASSFLRGGNSPLHF.

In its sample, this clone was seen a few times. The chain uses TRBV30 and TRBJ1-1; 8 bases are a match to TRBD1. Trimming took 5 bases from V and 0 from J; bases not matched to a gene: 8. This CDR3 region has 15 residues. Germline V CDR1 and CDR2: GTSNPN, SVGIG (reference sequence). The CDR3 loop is CAWGQGVTMNTEAFF. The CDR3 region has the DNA TGTGCCTGGGGACAGGGCGTTACCATGAACACTGAAGCTTTCTTT.

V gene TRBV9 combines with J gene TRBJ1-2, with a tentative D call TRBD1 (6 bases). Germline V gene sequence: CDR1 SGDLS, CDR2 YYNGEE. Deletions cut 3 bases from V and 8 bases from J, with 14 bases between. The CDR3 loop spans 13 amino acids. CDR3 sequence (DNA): TGTGCCAGCAGCGGGGTGGGGGGGCTCGGCTACACCTTC. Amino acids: CASSGVGGLGYTF. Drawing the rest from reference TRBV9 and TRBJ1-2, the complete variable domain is DSGVTQTPKHLITATGQRVTLRCSPRSGDLSVYWYQQSLDQGLQFLIQYYNGEERAKGNILERFSAQQFPDLHSELNLSSLELGDSALYFCASSGVGGLGYTFGSGTRLTVV.

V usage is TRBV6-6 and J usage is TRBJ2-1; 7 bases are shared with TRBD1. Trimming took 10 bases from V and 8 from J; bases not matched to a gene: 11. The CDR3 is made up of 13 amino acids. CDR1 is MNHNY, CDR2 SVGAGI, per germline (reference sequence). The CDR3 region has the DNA TGTGCCATACAGGCAGGGGGTGAAGATGAGCAGTTCTTC. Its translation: CAIQAGGEDEQFF.

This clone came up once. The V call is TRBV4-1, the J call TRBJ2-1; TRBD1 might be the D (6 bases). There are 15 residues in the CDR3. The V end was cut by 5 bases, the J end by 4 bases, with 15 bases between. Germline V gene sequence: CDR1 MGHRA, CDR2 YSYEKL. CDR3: CASSAHDRPYNEQFF. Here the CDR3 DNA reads TGCGCCAGCAGCGCCCATGACAGGCCGTACAATGAGCAGTTCTTC.

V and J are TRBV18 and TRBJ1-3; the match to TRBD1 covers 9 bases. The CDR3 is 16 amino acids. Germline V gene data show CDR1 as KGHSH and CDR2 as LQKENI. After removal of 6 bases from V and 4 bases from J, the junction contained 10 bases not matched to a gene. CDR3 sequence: CASSLTGGAGGNTIYF. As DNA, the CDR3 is TGTGCCAGCTCCCTCACAGGGGGCGCGGGAGGAAACACCATATATTTT. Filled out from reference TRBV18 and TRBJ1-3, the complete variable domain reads NAGVMQNPRHLVRRRGQEARLRCSPMKGHSHVYWYRQLPEEGLKFMVYLQKENIIDESGMPKERFSAEFPKEGPSILRIQQVVRGDSAAYFCASSLTGGAGGNTIYFGEGSWLTVV.

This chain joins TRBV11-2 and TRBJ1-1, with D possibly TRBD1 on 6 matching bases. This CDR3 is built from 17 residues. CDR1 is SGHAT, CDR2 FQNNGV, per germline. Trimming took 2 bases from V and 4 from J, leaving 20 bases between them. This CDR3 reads CASSLIGGRGLSTEAFF. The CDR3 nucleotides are TGTGCCAGCAGCTTAATTGGGGGGCGGGGGTTGTCCACTGAAGCTTTCTTT. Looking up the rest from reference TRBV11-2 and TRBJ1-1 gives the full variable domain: EAGVAQSPRYKIIEKRQSVAFWCNPISGHATLYWYQQILGQGPKLLIQFQNNGVVDDSQLPKDRFSAERLKGVDSTLKIQPAKLEDSAVYLCASSLIGGRGLSTEAFFGQGTRLTVV.

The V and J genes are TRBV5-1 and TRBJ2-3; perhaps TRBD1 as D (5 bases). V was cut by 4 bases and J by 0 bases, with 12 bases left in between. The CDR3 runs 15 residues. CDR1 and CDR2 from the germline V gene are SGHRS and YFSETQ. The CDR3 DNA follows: TGCGCCAGCAGCCCGGACACCACTAGCACAGATACGCAGTATTTT. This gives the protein CASSPDTTSTDTQYF.

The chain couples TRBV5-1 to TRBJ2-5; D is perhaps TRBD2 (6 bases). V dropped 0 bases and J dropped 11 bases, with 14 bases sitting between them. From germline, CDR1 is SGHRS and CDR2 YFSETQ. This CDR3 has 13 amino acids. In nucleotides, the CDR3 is TGCGCCAGCAGCTTGGGTGGGACTTTTGAGCAGTACTTC. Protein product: CASSLGGTFEQYF.

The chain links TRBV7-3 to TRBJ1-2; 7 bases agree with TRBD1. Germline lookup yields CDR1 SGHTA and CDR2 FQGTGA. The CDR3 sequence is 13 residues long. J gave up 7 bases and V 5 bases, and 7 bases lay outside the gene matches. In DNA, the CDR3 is TGTGCCAGCAGCGACCGGACAGGACGTGGCTACACCTTC. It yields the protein CASSDRTGRGYTF.